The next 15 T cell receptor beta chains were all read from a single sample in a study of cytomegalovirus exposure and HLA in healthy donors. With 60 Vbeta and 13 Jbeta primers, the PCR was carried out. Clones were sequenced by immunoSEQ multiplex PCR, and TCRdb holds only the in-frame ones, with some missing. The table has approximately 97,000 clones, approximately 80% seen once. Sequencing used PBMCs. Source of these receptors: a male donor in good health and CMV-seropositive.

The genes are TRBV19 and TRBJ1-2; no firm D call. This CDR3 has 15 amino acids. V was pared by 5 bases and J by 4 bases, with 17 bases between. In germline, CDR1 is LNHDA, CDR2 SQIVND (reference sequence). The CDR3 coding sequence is TGTGCCAGTAGTTCCACCCTAGACTGGGTCTATGGCTACACCTTC. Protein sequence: CASSSTLDWVYGYTF.

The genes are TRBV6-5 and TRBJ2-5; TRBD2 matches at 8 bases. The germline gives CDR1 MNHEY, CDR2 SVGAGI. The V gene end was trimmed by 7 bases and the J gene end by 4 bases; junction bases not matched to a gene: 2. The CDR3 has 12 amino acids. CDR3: CASKRGRETQYF. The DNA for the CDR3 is TGTGCCAGCAAGCGGGGGCGAGAGACCCAGTACTTC.

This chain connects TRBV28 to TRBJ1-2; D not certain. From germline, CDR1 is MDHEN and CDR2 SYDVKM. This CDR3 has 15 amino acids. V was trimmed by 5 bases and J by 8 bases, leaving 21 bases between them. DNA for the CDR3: TGTGCCAGCAGTCTAGGATCACTCCAGAAAGAGGGCTACACCTTC. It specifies CASSLGSLQKEGYTF.

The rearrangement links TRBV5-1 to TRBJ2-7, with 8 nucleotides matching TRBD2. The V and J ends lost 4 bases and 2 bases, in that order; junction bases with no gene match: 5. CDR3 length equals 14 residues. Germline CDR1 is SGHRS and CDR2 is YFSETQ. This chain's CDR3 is CASSPVLAAYEQYF. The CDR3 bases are TGCGCCAGCAGCCCCGTACTAGCGGCCTACGAGCAGTACTTC.

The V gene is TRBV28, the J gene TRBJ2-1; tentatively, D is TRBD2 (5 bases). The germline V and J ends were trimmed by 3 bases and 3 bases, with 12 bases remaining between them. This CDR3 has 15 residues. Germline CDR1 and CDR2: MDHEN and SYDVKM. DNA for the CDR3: TGTGCCAGCAGTTTCACGGGGAGAGGCTACAATGAGCAGTTCTTC. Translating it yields CASSFTGRGYNEQFF.

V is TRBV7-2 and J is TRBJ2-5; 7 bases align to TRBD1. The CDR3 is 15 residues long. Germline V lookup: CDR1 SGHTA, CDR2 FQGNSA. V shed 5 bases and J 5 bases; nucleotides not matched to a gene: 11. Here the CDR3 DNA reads TGTGCCAGCAGCCCCAACAGGGGAGCGACGGAGACCCAGTACTTC. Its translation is CASSPNRGATETQYF.

The DNA of the CDR3 is TGTGCCAGCAGGGGGGGGACAGGAGCCTCCTACGAGCAGTACTTC. It specifies CASRGGTGASYEQYF. V and J are TRBV6-1 and TRBJ2-7; D possibly corresponds to TRBD1 (8 bases). The CDR3 covers 15 residues. V was cut by 6 bases and J by 0 bases, with 15 bases left in between. CDR1 MNHNS and CDR2 SASEGT come from the germline V gene.

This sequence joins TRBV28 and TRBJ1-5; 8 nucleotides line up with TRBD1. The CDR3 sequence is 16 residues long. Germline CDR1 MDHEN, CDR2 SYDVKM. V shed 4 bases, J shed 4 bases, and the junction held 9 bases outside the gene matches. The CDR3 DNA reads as TGTGCCAGCAGTTCAACCGGGACAGGTCCTAATCAGCCCCAGCATTTT. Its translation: CASSSTGTGPNQPQHF.

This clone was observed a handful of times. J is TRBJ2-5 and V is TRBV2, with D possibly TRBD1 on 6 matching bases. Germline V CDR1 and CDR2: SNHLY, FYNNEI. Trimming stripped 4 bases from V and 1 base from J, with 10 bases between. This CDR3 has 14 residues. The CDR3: CASSVYRAQETQYF. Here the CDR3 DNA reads TGTGCCAGCAGTGTTTACAGGGCCCAAGAGACCCAGTACTTC.

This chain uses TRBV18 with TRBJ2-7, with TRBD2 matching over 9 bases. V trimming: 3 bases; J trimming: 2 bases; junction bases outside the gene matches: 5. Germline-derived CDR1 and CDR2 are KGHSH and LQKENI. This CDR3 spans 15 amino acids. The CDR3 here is CASSPVASGAYEQYF. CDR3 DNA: TGTGCCAGCTCACCCGTGGCTAGCGGGGCCTACGAGCAGTACTTC.

In nucleotides, the CDR3 is TGTGCCTGGAGCCCAGGGGGCGATCAGCCCCAGCATTTT. This codes for CAWSPGGDQPQHF. The rearrangement uses TRBV30 and TRBJ1-5; 8 bases line up with TRBD1. Germline lookup yields CDR1 GTSNPN and CDR2 SVGIG (reference sequence). The CDR3 totals 13 residues. V lost 3 bases to trimming and J lost 5 bases; unmatched junction nucleotides: 3.

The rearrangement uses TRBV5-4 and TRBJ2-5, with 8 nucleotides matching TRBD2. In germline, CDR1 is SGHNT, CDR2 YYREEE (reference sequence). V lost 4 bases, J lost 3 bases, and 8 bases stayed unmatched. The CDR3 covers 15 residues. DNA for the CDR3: TGTGCCAGCAGCCGCCCGGGAGGGGTGAAAGAGACCCAGTACTTC. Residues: CASSRPGGVKETQYF.

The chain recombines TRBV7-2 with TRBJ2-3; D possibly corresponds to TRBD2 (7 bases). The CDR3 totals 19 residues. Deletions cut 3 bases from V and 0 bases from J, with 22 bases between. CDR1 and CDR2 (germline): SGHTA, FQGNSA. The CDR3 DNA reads TGTGCCAGCAGCTTCTCCCTCGGTCAGGGGAGGGCTAGCACAGATACGCAGTATTTT. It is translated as CASSFSLGQGRASTDTQYF.

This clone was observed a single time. The chain's CDR3 is CASSLTGVGTDTQYF. DNA for the CDR3: TGCGCCAGCAGCTTAACGGGGGTGGGCACAGATACGCAGTATTTT. This rearrangement joins TRBV5-1 to TRBJ2-3; TRBD2 might be the D (6 bases). The CDR3 loop spans 15 amino acids. Trimming left V 2 bases short and J 1 base short, with 11 bases between. Germline CDR1 SGHRS, CDR2 YFSETQ.

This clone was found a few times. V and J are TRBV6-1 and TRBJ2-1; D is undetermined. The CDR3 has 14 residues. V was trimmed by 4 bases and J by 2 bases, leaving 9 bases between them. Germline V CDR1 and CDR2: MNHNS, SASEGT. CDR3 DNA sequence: TGTGCCAGCAGTGCGAGCGAAACCTACAATGAGCAGTTCTTC. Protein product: CASSASETYNEQFF.